The 22 T cell receptor beta chains below come from one sample, sequenced in a study of cytomegalovirus exposure and HLA in healthy donors. PCR involved 60 Vbeta and 13 Jbeta primers. Assay used: immunoSEQ multiplex PCR; TCRdb lists only in-frame clones, some missing. The sample yields 70,000 to 90,000 clones, roughly 82% seen once. The material sequenced was PBMCs. The receptor source for this set is a man in his 70s in good health and CMV-seropositive.

V is TRBV6-1 and J is TRBJ1-5, with D uncertain. Trimming removed 1 base from V and 9 bases from J, with 16 bases in between. Germline V gene sequence: CDR1 MNHNS, CDR2 SASEGT. This CDR3 is 15 amino acids long. In DNA form, the CDR3 reads TGTGCCAGCAGTGAAGGCGGTCCCTCGATGGGGCCCCAGCATTTT. It specifies CASSEGGPSMGPQHF.

The chain is built from TRBV12-5 and TRBJ1-1; no firm D call. This CDR3 has 12 residues. The V gene's germline CDR1 is LGHNT and CDR2 FRNRAP. The V gene lost 6 bases and the J gene lost 8 bases, with 13 bases spanning the gap. CDR3 nucleotides: TGTGCTAGTGGCCTTTCCCAGTCAGAAGCTTTCTTT. It is translated as CASGLSQSEAFF.

The genes are TRBV7-8 and TRBJ2-2; D perhaps matches TRBD2 (5 bases). V dropped 4 bases and J dropped 3 bases, with 9 bases sitting between them. Germline loops: CDR1 SGHVS, CDR2 FQNEAQ. There are 14 residues in the CDR3. The CDR3: CASSSLGHTGELFF. The CDR3 nucleotides are TGTGCCAGCAGCTCACTAGGACACACCGGGGAGCTGTTTTTT. The complete variable domain, with remaining parts taken from reference TRBV7-8 and TRBJ2-2, reads GAGVSQSPRYKVAKRGQDVALRCDPISGHVSLFWYQQALGQGPEFLTYFQNEAQLDKSGLPSDRFFAERPEGSVSTLKIQRTQQEDSAVYLCASSSLGHTGELFFGEGSRLTVL.

CDR3 amino acids: CASSSGTMDGYTF. As DNA, the CDR3 is TGTGCCAGCAGCTCCGGGACAATGGATGGCTACACCTTC. The chain joins TRBV7-2 to TRBJ1-2; maybe TRBD1 (6 bases). CDR1 and CDR2 from the germline V gene are SGHTA and FQGNSA. Trimming stripped 4 bases from V and 6 bases from J, with 12 bases between. CDR3 length: 13 amino acids.

This chain links TRBV7-8 with TRBJ1-5; no firm D call. V was pared by 5 bases and J by 0 bases, with 11 bases between. The length of the CDR3 is 15 residues. Germline values: CDR1 SGHVS, CDR2 FQNEAQ. The CDR3 nucleotides read TGTGCCAGCAGCCCCCCCCCGTATAGCAATCAGCCCCAGCATTTT. Residues: CASSPPPYSNQPQHF.

This clone was observed once. The genes are TRBV5-1 and TRBJ1-1, with a tentative D call TRBD1 (6 bases). The CDR3 covers 12 residues. Trimming removed 3 bases from V and 7 bases from J, with 10 bases in between. Germline CDR1 SGHRS, CDR2 YFSETQ. CDR3 in DNA: TGCGCCAGCAGCTCCCAGGGGAGTGAAGCTTTCTTT. It yields the protein CASSSQGSEAFF.

This sequence joins TRBV6-5 and TRBJ2-1, with 7 bases fitting TRBD1. This CDR3 is built from 15 residues. The V segment lost 7 bases and the J segment 10 bases; nucleotides outside the gene matches: 16. Per the germline V gene, CDR1 is MNHEY and CDR2 is SVGAGI. The CDR3 DNA reads TGTGCCAGCACCCACCGTTTGAGGGGGCGTCGGGAGCAGTTCTTC. This encodes CASTHRLRGRREQFF.

This sequence joins TRBV2 and TRBJ2-3; TRBD1 agrees at 10 bases. The CDR3 sequence is 15 residues long. The germline V gene encodes CDR1 SNHLY and CDR2 FYNNEI. J gave up 6 bases and V 2 bases, and 5 bases lay outside the gene matches. The CDR3 is CASSERTGGGDTQYF. Written as DNA, the CDR3 is TGTGCCAGCAGTGAACGGACAGGGGGAGGGGATACGCAGTATTTT.

The chain joins TRBV15 to TRBJ1-2; D is unclear. This CDR3 is built from 14 residues. With 4 bases removed from V and 2 bases from J, the gap between germline ends came to 11 bases. Germline loops: CDR1 LNHNV, CDR2 YYDKDF (reference sequence). The CDR3 DNA follows: TGTGCCACCAGCATACCGGGAGAGAACTATGGCTACACCTTC. Protein: CATSIPGENYGYTF.

This clone was recorded once. The CDR3 DNA follows: TGTGCCAGCAGCACAGGGGCTGAAGCTTTCTTT. Translating gives CASSTGAEAFF. This chain links TRBV2 with TRBJ1-1; TRBD1 aligns across 7 bases. Germline trimming cut 6 bases from V and 6 bases from J; bases unmatched to any gene: 1. The CDR3 covers 11 residues. Germline CDR1 reads SNHLY; CDR2 reads FYNNEI.

The chain carries TRBV23-1 and TRBJ2-5, with D uncertain. TRBV23-1 is noted as an ORF with a role that remains uncertain. V was cut by 0 bases and J by 1 base, with 15 bases left in between. The CDR3 is 17 residues long. The CDR3 bases are TGCGCCAGCAGTCAATCGGTGGAGAATCGGTGCCAAGAGACCCAGTACTTC. Translation: CASSQSVENRCQETQYF.

This chain connects TRBV7-2 to TRBJ1-5; TRBD1 agrees at 11 bases. The V gene's germline CDR1 is SGHTA and CDR2 FQGNSA. J lost 6 bases, V lost 4 bases, and 8 bases had no gene match. The CDR3 runs to 16 residues. The CDR3 spells CASSYGQGAGFQPQHF. The CDR3 nucleotides read TGTGCCAGCAGCTACGGACAGGGGGCGGGATTTCAGCCCCAGCATTTT. Complete variable domain (other parts from reference TRBV7-2 and TRBJ1-5): GAGVSQSPSNKVTEKGKDVELRCDPISGHTALYWYRQSLGQGLEFLIYFQGNSAPDKSGLPSDRFSAERTGGSVSTLTIQRTQQEDSAVYLCASSYGQGAGFQPQHFGDGTRLSIL.

The table lists this clone with a count of one. The chain's CDR3 is CASSRTPGQSYEQYF. The CDR3 coding sequence is TGTGCCAGCAGCCGTACCCCGGGACAGTCCTACGAGCAGTACTTC. The V gene is TRBV11-2, the J gene TRBJ2-7; 7 bases map to TRBD1. The V gene end was trimmed by 5 bases and the J gene end by 1 base; junction bases not matched to a gene: 8. This CDR3 comprises 15 residues. The germline gives CDR1 SGHAT, CDR2 FQNNGV. Supplemented by reference TRBV11-2 and TRBJ2-7, the full variable domain reads EAGVAQSPRYKIIEKRQSVAFWCNPISGHATLYWYQQILGQGPKLLIQFQNNGVVDDSQLPKDRFSAERLKGVDSTLKIQPAKLEDSAVYLCASSRTPGQSYEQYFGPGTRLTVT.

This chain uses TRBV7-6 with TRBJ2-1; a possible D gene is TRBD2 (6 bases). Germline CDR1 and CDR2: SGHVS and FNYEAQ. V was clipped by 1 base and J by 10 bases, with 11 bases between them. The CDR3 loop spans 13 amino acids. The CDR3 bases are TGTGCCAGCAGCTTAGTTGTGGAGGGAGAGCAGTTCTTC. This codes for CASSLVVEGEQFF.

This chain links TRBV7-2 with TRBJ1-2; 8 bases map to TRBD1. The V and J ends lost 4 bases and 4 bases, in that order; junction bases with no gene match: 5. This CDR3 is built from 14 residues. The V gene's germline CDR1 is SGHTA and CDR2 FQGNSA. The CDR3 DNA sequence: TGTGCCAGCAGCTCCAGGACAGGGCTCTATGGCTACACCTTC. Its translation: CASSSRTGLYGYTF.

The chain links TRBV14 to TRBJ2-7; D possibly corresponds to TRBD2 (5 bases). CDR1 is SGHDN, CDR2 FVKESK, per germline. The CDR3 is 16 residues long. Trimming shortened V by 3 bases and J by 0 bases, and 15 bases separated the two germline ends. CDR3 in DNA: TGTGCCAGCAGCCACGGAAGAGGGCACTCCTCCTACGAGCAGTACTTC. This codes for CASSHGRGHSSYEQYF. Together with reference TRBV14 and TRBJ2-7, the CDR3 gives the full variable domain: EAGVTQFPSHSVIEKGQTVTLRCDPISGHDNLYWYRRVMGKEIKFLLHFVKESKQDESGMPNNRFLAERTGGTYSTLKVQPAELEDSGVYFCASSHGRGHSSYEQYFGPGTRLTVT.

The J gene is TRBJ1-2, the V gene TRBV10-3, with D possibly TRBD1 on 5 matching bases. The CDR3 is 12 amino acids. CDR1 is ENHRY and CDR2 is SYGVKD in the germline V gene. V was pared by 7 bases and J by 8 bases, with 14 bases between. The chain's CDR3 is CAIKDAGKGYTF. The CDR3 coding sequence is TGTGCCATCAAGGACGCAGGGAAAGGCTACACCTTC.

This clone was observed once. The rearrangement links TRBV2 to TRBJ2-3; D is unclear. Trimming cost V 5 bases and J 6 bases, with 6 bases left between them. This CDR3 has 11 residues. Germline V CDR1 and CDR2: SNHLY, FYNNEI. This chain's CDR3 is CASSLADTQYF. The CDR3 coding sequence is TGTGCCAGCAGTTTGGCCGATACGCAGTATTTT.

J is TRBJ2-7 and V is TRBV6-1, with a weak D call TRBD2 (7 bases). The CDR3 is 13 amino acids. Trimming left V 8 bases short and J 1 base short, with 12 bases between. The germline gives CDR1 MNHNS, CDR2 SASEGT. Here the CDR3 DNA reads TGTGCCAGCGCGGGGGCCTTTTCCTACGAGCAGTACTTC. Translated: CASAGAFSYEQYF.

The sample holds one count of this clone. The V gene is TRBV27, the J gene TRBJ2-1; TRBD2 matches 9 bases. CDR1 MNHEY and CDR2 SMNVEV come from the germline V gene (reference sequence). CDR3 size: 15 residues. Trimming cost V 5 bases and J 4 bases; bases outside gene matches: 6. CDR3 bases: TGTGCCAGCAGTAAAAGACTAGCGGAATACAATGAGCAGTTCTTC. Its protein is CASSKRLAEYNEQFF.

The rearrangement uses TRBV11-2 and TRBJ2-1; 9 bases are a match to TRBD2. Germline values: CDR1 SGHAT, CDR2 FQNNGV. The CDR3 extends over 14 amino acids. V was clipped by 5 bases and J by 5 bases; unmatched bases: 4. CDR3 protein: CASSPGLANNEQFF. CDR3 bases: TGTGCCAGCAGCCCGGGACTAGCCAACAATGAGCAGTTCTTC.

This chain joins TRBV5-1 and TRBJ2-6; D is perhaps TRBD1 (5 bases). Germline V gene lookup returns CDR1 SGHRS and CDR2 YFSETQ. The CDR3 loop spans 15 amino acids. V was cut by 8 bases and J by 0 bases, with 12 bases left in between. In DNA, the CDR3 is TGCGCCAGTAGAGGAACAGGCTCTGGGGCCAACGTCCTGACTTTC. Its translation is CASRGTGSGANVLTF.